This TCR beta chain was identified in a study of blood T cell repertoires in COVID-19. Overall study: Samples of COVID-19 (acute and convalescent) were obtained from the United States, Italy and Spain. The analysed material was cDNA or gDNA that came from T cells, B-cell-depleted T cells, or PBMCs.

The CDR3 totals 11 residues. Germline V CDR1 and CDR2: SQVTM, ANQGSEA. Between the trimmed V and J ends, which lost 8 bases and 11 bases, there was a span of 18 bases. Per the original methods: Reference gene primer amplification gave nucleated cell count estimates. Using immunoSEQ multiplex PCR, the repertoire was profiled, and TCRdb retains in-frame clones only, with some absent. V and J calls and clone size follow that table, whereas D and trimming were derived from the DNA. The sample lists around 150,000 clones; roughly nine tenths were seen once. The sequence was obtained from an older woman with active COVID-19. The chain has TRBV29-1 and TRBJ1-1; D might be TRBD1 (5 bases). What was sequenced was peripheral blood. CDR3 DNA sequence: TGCAGCCCCGTCCTGGGGGGGATGGCTTTCTTT. It encodes CSPVLGGMAFF.